Each of the 29 T cell receptor beta chains below was sequenced from the same sample in a study of human T cells and chemical hapten exposure. TCRdb processed the RACE reads anew with MiXCR; each CDR3 protein has one entry. The data hold fewer than 400,000 distinct CDR3 sequences, with approximately 6.3% observed a single time. Specified time point: patch test 1, 2 weeks after DPC sensitization. Treatment meaning: therapeutic diphenylcyclopropenone sensitization with weekly scalp DPC. The specimen comprised whole blood, sampled in connection with sensitization to the hapten diphenylcyclopropenone (DPC). Receptors originate from a young woman with alopecia areata. Some clones in this sample may be carry-over from other donors' samples.

This clonotype was recorded a few times. The V and J genes are TRBV5-4 and TRBJ2-5, with 9 bases matching TRBD2. The trim removed 4 bases at V and 4 bases at J, leaving 11 bases unmatched. CDR1 is SGHNT, CDR2 YYREEE, per germline (reference sequence). The CDR3 runs 16 residues. In nucleotides, the CDR3 is TGTGCCAGCAGCAACCCCAGCGGGGGGCTCCCAGAGACCCAGTACTTC. Its translation is CASSNPSGGLPETQYF.

This clonotype was observed a handful of times. The rearrangement joins TRBV9 to TRBJ2-4; D is ambiguous. Looked up from germline, CDR1 is SGDLS and CDR2 is YYNGEE. V lost 0 bases and J 5 bases, leaving 6 bases between the germline ends. The CDR3 extends over 13 amino acids. The CDR3 loop reads CASSVGSENIQYF. CDR3 in DNA: TGTGCCAGCAGCGTAGGGTCCGAAAACATTCAGTACTTC.

This clonotype came up a few times. The chain couples TRBV6-5 to TRBJ1-4; TRBD1 agrees at 11 bases. This CDR3 region has 15 residues. Trimming removed 6 bases from V and 8 bases from J; junction bases left unmatched: 8. CDR1 MNHEY and CDR2 SVGAGI come from the germline V gene. This CDR3 is CASRPGQGAREKLFF. The CDR3 DNA reads TGTGCCAGCAGACCCGGACAGGGGGCAAGGGAAAAACTGTTTTTT.

This clonotype has just a few counts. CDR3 nucleotides: TGCGCCAGCAGCTCCGGACAGTTAAGTACGGACTATGGCTACACCTTC. Translating it yields CASSSGQLSTDYGYTF. V is TRBV5-1 and J is TRBJ1-2; D is perhaps TRBD1 (6 bases). In germline, CDR1 is SGHRS, CDR2 YFSETQ. The CDR3 totals 16 residues. The germline V and J ends were trimmed by 3 bases and 3 bases, with 18 bases remaining between them. Together with reference TRBV5-1 and TRBJ1-2, the CDR3 gives the full variable domain: KAGVTQTPRYLIKTRGQQVTLSCSPISGHRSVSWYQQTPGQGLQFLFEYFSETQRNKGNFPGRFSGRQFSNSRSEMNVSTLELGDSALYLCASSSGQLSTDYGYTFGSGTRLTVV.

This clonotype was observed a few times. The chain joins TRBV12-3 or TRBV12-4 to TRBJ2-5, with 12 bases aligning to TRBD1. CDR3 length: 15 residues. V lost 7 bases to trimming and J lost 4 bases; unmatched junction nucleotides: 7. CDR3 sequence reads: CASNNGDRGRETQYF. CDR3 sequence (DNA): TGTGCCAGCAATAACGGGGACAGGGGGCGAGAGACCCAGTACTTC.

The J gene is TRBJ2-7, the V gene TRBV14, with a possible D match to TRBD1 (6 bases). Germline loops: CDR1 SGHDN, CDR2 FVKESK. Deletions cut 2 bases from V and 4 bases from J, with 15 bases between. The CDR3 is made up of 15 amino acids. CDR3 loop: CASSQLPGHRYEQYF. In DNA form, the CDR3 reads TGTGCCAGCAGCCAATTACCGGGACACAGGTACGAGCAGTACTTC.

In this sample, this clonotype turned up many times. The chain has TRBV6-1 and TRBJ1-1; D call uncertain. Trimming left V 0 bases short and J 8 bases short, with 10 bases between. CDR3 length: 13 residues. CDR1 MNHNS and CDR2 SASEGT come from the germline V gene. The DNA for the CDR3 is TGTGCCAGCAGTGAAGCGAGGGCGGAGGAAGCTTTCTTT. Translation: CASSEARAEEAFF.

There are many counts of this clonotype. This chain connects TRBV14 to TRBJ2-3, with 9 bases lining up with TRBD2. The CDR3 spans 15 residues. The trim removed 1 base at V and 6 bases at J, leaving 5 bases unmatched. Germline CDR1 and CDR2: SGHDN and FVKESK. The CDR3 DNA reads as TGTGCCAGCAGCCAAGGCGGGGGGGCCTGGGATACGCAGTATTTT. Translating gives CASSQGGGAWDTQYF.

A few counts support this clonotype. The CDR3: CASSYSGGGGLSEQFF. In DNA form, the CDR3 reads TGTGCCAGCAGTTACTCAGGTGGCGGGGGGCTAAGTGAGCAGTTCTTC. The chain links TRBV6-5 to TRBJ2-1, with 8 bases fitting TRBD2. CDR1 MNHEY and CDR2 SVGAGI come from the germline V gene. The CDR3 is 16 residues long. Trimming at V came to 0 bases and at J to 9 bases, leaving 10 bases not matched to a gene.

CDR3 DNA: TGTGCCAGCAGGTGGACGGGGGTTAGTTCACCCCTCCACTTT. This sequence encodes CASRWTGVSSPLHF. The chain recombines TRBV28 with TRBJ1-6; D possibly corresponds to TRBD1 (5 bases). Trimming removed 6 bases from V and 9 bases from J, with 15 bases in between. This CDR3 has 14 residues. CDR1 is MDHEN and CDR2 is SYDVKM in the germline V gene.

The chain combines TRBV5-4 with TRBJ2-7, with 8 nucleotides matching TRBD1. V shed 4 bases, J shed 4 bases, and the junction held 7 bases outside the gene matches. Germline CDR1 is SGHNT and CDR2 is YYREEE (reference sequence). The CDR3 loop spans 14 amino acids. The CDR3, as DNA: TGTGCCAGCAGCCCGGGACAGGTCCGGTACGAGCAGTACTTC. This codes for CASSPGQVRYEQYF.

The V and J genes are TRBV5-5 and TRBJ1-1, with a weak D call TRBD1 (5 bases). The CDR3 contains 16 residues. Germline values: CDR1 SGHKS, CDR2 YYEKEE (reference sequence). V lost 2 bases, J lost 1 base, and 15 bases lay in between. CDR3 amino acids: CASSFGHGAWNTEAFF. DNA of the CDR3: TGTGCCAGCAGCTTCGGACATGGGGCCTGGAACACTGAAGCTTTCTTT.

The CDR3 here is CASSYSRGGKDTQYF. The DNA for the CDR3 is TGTGCCAGCAGTTACTCGAGAGGGGGCAAAGATACGCAGTATTTT. The V gene is TRBV6-5, the J gene TRBJ2-3; 7 bases align to TRBD1. The junction had 5 bases not matched to a gene; V was cut back by 0 bases and J by 5 bases. The length of the CDR3 is 15 residues. Germline loops: CDR1 MNHEY, CDR2 SVGAGI.

In its sample, this clonotype was seen a few times. The rearrangement joins TRBV6-1 to TRBJ2-2; D gene unclear. Trimming shortened V by 7 bases and J by 0 bases, and 12 bases separated the two germline ends. CDR1 is MNHNS, CDR2 SASEGT, per germline. The CDR3 totals 15 residues. CDR3 loop: CASTSGHANTGELFF. DNA for the CDR3: TGTGCCAGCACTTCCGGGCACGCGAACACCGGGGAGCTGTTTTTT.

The chain employs TRBV3-1 and TRBJ1-6; D possibly corresponds to TRBD1 (6 bases). Germline loops: CDR1 LGHDT, CDR2 YNNKEL (reference sequence). CDR3 size: 19 residues. V was cut by 3 bases and J by 5 bases, with 23 bases left in between. The CDR3 DNA reads as TGTGCCAGCAGCCACCCTGGGACAACCGGTAGGATTGATAATTCACCCCTCCACTTT. Protein: CASSHPGTTGRIDNSPLHF.

In this sample, this clonotype turned up a few times. This chain links TRBV12-3 or TRBV12-4 with TRBJ1-1, with 9 bases aligning to TRBD1. V was clipped by 4 bases and J by 4 bases; unmatched bases: 10. This CDR3 spans 16 amino acids. The CDR3 DNA reads as TGTGCCAGCAGTTCCTCCCGGACAGGGGTGGTCACTGAAGCTTTCTTT. It yields the protein CASSSSRTGVVTEAFF.

This clonotype was seen repeatedly, ten times or more. CDR3 coding DNA: TGCGCCAGCAGCTTGGAGGGACAGAGTCTCGTCAATGAGCAGTTCTTC. As protein: CASSLEGQSLVNEQFF. V and J are TRBV5-1 and TRBJ2-1, with 7 nucleotides matching TRBD1. With V trimmed by 0 bases and J by 6 bases, 9 bases remained unmatched. The V gene's germline CDR1 is SGHRS and CDR2 YFSETQ. The CDR3 is made up of 16 amino acids.

The gene calls are TRBV4-3 and TRBJ2-2; D is unclear. Trimming removed 4 bases from V and 0 bases from J, with 12 bases in between. Germline loops: CDR1 LGHNA, CDR2 YSLEER. There are 16 residues in the CDR3. In DNA, the CDR3 is TGCGCCAGCAGCCTCCTCGGGCCGACGAACACCGGGGAGCTGTTTTTT. It is translated as CASSLLGPTNTGELFF.

This clonotype was counted many times. The V call is TRBV12-3 or TRBV12-4, the J call TRBJ2-7; no definite D call. The CDR3 runs 13 residues. The V and J ends lost 6 bases and 3 bases respectively, with 12 bases between them. DNA for the CDR3: TGTGCCAGCAGCCAGGACGGAGTCTACGAGCAGTACTTC. This encodes CASSQDGVYEQYF.

The sample holds a few counts of this clonotype. This chain links TRBV5-1 with TRBJ2-3, with 9 bases identical to TRBD2. The CDR3 loop spans 16 amino acids. V was pared by 4 bases and J by 0 bases, with 6 bases of the junction left unmatched. Germline V gene sequence: CDR1 SGHRS, CDR2 YFSETQ. The CDR3 nucleotides are TGCGCCAGCAGCCCAATGAGCGGGGGGAGCACAGATACGCAGTATTTT. Its translation is CASSPMSGGSTDTQYF.

This sequence joins TRBV6-2 or TRBV6-3 and TRBJ1-5; 7 nucleotides align to TRBD1. There are 15 residues in the CDR3. J lost 3 bases, V lost 6 bases, and 8 bases had no gene match. Germline CDR1 MNHEY, CDR2 SVGEGT. DNA for the CDR3: TGTGCCAGCAGCAAGAGGACAGGCCCCAATCAGCCCCAGCATTTT. It translates to CASSKRTGPNQPQHF.

This clonotype has a count of ten or more. The V and J genes are TRBV6-5 and TRBJ2-1, with TRBD2 matching 9 bases. J gave up 13 bases and V 6 bases, and 13 bases lay outside the gene matches. Germline CDR1 reads MNHEY; CDR2 reads SVGAGI. CDR3 size: 14 residues. The CDR3 loop is CASSPSFAGGVQFF. The CDR3 DNA reads TGTGCCAGCAGCCCCAGCTTCGCGGGGGGGGTCCAGTTCTTC.

The chain carries TRBV5-1 and TRBJ1-1; tentative D call: TRBD1 (5 bases). This CDR3 contains 15 residues. V lost 4 bases and J 8 bases, leaving 21 bases between the germline ends. Germline V gene data show CDR1 as SGHRS and CDR2 as YFSETQ. CDR3: CASSQLKDPGREAFF. Here the CDR3 DNA reads TGCGCCAGCAGCCAGCTAAAGGATCCGGGACGCGAAGCTTTCTTT.

This clonotype was seen only a few times. The CDR3 DNA reads as TGTGCCAGCAGTTTCCGAGATCGGGCTTTCTTT. Translating it yields CASSFRDRAFF. The gene calls are TRBV6-2 or TRBV6-3 and TRBJ1-1; D remains unclear. The CDR3 is made up of 11 amino acids. V lost 4 bases, J lost 11 bases, and 11 bases lay in between. Germline CDR1 reads MNHEY; CDR2 reads SVGEGT.

This clonotype was observed a few times. The chain is built from TRBV7-2 and TRBJ1-1; no clear D. Germline CDR1 SGHTA, CDR2 FQGNSA. Trimming took off 3 bases at V and 6 bases at J, with 8 bases between the two ends. CDR3 length: 12 amino acids. The CDR3: CASSFEWSEAFF. The CDR3 bases are TGTGCCAGCAGCTTCGAGTGGTCTGAAGCTTTCTTT.

The chain couples TRBV7-2 to TRBJ2-1; D gene unclear. The CDR3 contains 14 residues. V was cut by 5 bases and J by 6 bases, with 14 bases left in between. Germline V CDR1 and CDR2: SGHTA, FQGNSA. CDR3 in DNA: TGTGCCAGCAGCCCAAACTGGTTTCTCAATGAGCAGTTCTTC. Translated: CASSPNWFLNEQFF.

The sample holds many counts of this clonotype. Here the CDR3 DNA reads TGTGCCAGCAGCTTATCCGGGGGAACCGGGGAGCTGTTTTTT. Amino acids: CASSLSGGTGELFF. This rearrangement joins TRBV7-2 to TRBJ2-2; D is perhaps TRBD2 (6 bases). V dropped 2 bases and J dropped 5 bases, with 9 bases sitting between them. The CDR3 is made up of 14 amino acids. Germline V gene lookup returns CDR1 SGHTA and CDR2 FQGNSA.

This sequence joins TRBV2 and TRBJ2-5; D is uncertain. Germline V gene data show CDR1 as SNHLY and CDR2 as FYNNEI. V lost 4 bases and J lost 5, with 11 bases in between. The CDR3 extends over 13 amino acids. In DNA, the CDR3 is TGTGCCAGCAGTGTAGTGGCTCTCGAGACCCAGTACTTC. Encoded protein: CASSVVALETQYF. The whole variable domain, remainder taken from reference TRBV2 and TRBJ2-5, is EPEVTQTPSHQVTQMGQEVILRCVPISNHLYFYWYRQILGQKVEFLVSFYNNEISEKSEIFDDQFSVERPDGSNFTLKIRSTKLEDSAMYFCASSVVALETQYFGPGTRLLVL.

V gene TRBV6-2 or TRBV6-3 combines with J gene TRBJ1-1, with D possibly being TRBD1 (5 bases). There are 13 residues in the CDR3. Trimming shortened V by 5 bases and J by 11 bases, and 18 bases separated the two germline ends. Germline-derived CDR1 and CDR2 are MNHEY and SVGEGT. CDR3 DNA sequence: TGTGCCAGCAGTGGCCGGGACCAAATCTCGGCTTTCTTT. Its translation: CASSGRDQISAFF.